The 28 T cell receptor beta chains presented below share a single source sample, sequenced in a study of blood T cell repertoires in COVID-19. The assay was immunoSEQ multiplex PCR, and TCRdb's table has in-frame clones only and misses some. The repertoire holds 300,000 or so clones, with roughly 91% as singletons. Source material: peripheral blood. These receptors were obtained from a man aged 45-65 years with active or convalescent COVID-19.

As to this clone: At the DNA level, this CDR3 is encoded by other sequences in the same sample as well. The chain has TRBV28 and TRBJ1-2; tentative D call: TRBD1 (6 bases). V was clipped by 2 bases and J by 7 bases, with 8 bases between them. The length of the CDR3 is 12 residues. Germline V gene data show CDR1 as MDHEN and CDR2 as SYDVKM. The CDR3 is CASSLTGSGYTF. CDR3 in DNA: TGTGCCAGCAGTTTAACAGGGTCTGGCTACACCTTC.

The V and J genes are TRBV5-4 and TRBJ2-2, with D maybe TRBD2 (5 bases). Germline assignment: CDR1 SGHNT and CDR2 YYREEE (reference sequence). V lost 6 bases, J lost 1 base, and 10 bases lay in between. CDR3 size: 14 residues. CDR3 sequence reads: CASKASMNTGELFF. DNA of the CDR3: TGTGCCAGCAAGGCTAGCATGAACACCGGGGAGCTGTTTTTT.

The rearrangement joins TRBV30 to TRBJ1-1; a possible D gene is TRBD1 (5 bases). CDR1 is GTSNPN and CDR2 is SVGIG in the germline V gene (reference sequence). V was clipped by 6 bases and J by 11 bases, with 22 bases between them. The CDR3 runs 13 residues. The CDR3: CACPSEGPKGAFF. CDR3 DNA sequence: TGTGCCTGCCCCTCGGAGGGGCCGAAAGGGGCTTTCTTT. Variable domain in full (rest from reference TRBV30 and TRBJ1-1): SQTIHQWPATLVQPVGSPLSLECTVEGTSNPNLYWYRQAAGRGLQLLFYSVGIGQISSEVPQNLSASRPQDRQFILSSKKLLLSDSGFYLCACPSEGPKGAFFGQGTRLTVV.

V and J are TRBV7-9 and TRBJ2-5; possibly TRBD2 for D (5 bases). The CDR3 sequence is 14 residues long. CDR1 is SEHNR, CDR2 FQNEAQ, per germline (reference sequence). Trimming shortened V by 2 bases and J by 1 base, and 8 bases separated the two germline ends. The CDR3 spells CASSLRRGQETQYF. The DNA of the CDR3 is TGTGCCAGCAGCTTAAGACGGGGCCAAGAGACCCAGTACTTC. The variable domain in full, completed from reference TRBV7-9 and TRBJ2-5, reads DTGVSQNPRHKITKRGQNVTFRCDPISEHNRLYWYRQTLGQGPEFLTYFQNEAQLEKSRLLSDRFSAERPKGSFSTLEIQRTEQGDSAMYLCASSLRRGQETQYFGPGTRLLVL.

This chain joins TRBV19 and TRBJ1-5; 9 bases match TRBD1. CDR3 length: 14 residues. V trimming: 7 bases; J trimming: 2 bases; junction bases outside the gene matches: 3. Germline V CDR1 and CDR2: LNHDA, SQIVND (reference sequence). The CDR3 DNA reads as TGTGCCAGTACTAGGACAGGGGGCAATCAGCCCCAGCATTTT. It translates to CASTRTGGNQPQHF.

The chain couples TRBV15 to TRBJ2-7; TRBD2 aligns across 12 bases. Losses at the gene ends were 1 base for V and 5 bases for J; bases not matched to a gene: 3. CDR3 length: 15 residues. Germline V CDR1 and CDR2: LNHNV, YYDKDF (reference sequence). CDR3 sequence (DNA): TGTGCCACCAGCAGAGGGACTAGCGGGGCGGACGAGCAGTACTTC. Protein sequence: CATSRGTSGADEQYF.

CDR3 loop: CASGQDNQPQHF. CDR3 DNA: TGTGCCAGCGGGCAGGACAATCAGCCCCAGCATTTT. The J gene is TRBJ1-5, the V gene TRBV2; D is unresolved. V lost 8 bases to trimming and J lost 3 bases, with 8 bases between them. The CDR3 is 12 residues long. Germline lookup yields CDR1 SNHLY and CDR2 FYNNEI.

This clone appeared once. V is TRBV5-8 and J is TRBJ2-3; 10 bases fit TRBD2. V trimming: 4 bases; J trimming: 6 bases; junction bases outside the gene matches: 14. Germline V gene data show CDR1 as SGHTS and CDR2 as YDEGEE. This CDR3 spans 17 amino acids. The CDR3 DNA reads TGTGCCAGCAGCGGTAATAGCGGGGGGCCTGTTCCGGATACGCAGTATTTT. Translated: CASSGNSGGPVPDTQYF.

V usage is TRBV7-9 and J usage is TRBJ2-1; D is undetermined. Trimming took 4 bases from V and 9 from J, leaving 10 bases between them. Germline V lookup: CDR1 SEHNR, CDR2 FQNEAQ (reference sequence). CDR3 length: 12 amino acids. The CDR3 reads CASSSLSGEQFF. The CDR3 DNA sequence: TGTGCCAGCAGCTCTTTGTCGGGTGAGCAGTTCTTC.

The CDR3 loop reads CASSPTSGSYEQYF. The CDR3 DNA follows: TGTGCCAGCTCACCAACTAGCGGGAGCTACGAGCAGTACTTC. The V gene is TRBV18, the J gene TRBJ2-7, with 11 bases identical to TRBD2. V gave up 2 bases and J gave up 3 bases; unmatched junction bases: 0. The CDR3 has 14 residues. The V gene's germline CDR1 is KGHSH and CDR2 LQKENI.

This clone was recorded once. The CDR3 loop is CAAGTGSYEQYF. For the CDR3, the DNA is TGTGCCGCGGGGACAGGGTCCTACGAGCAGTACTTC. The chain carries TRBV24-1 and TRBJ2-7; 9 bases map to TRBD1. V gave up 12 bases and J gave up 1 base; unmatched junction bases: 3. This CDR3 contains 12 residues. Per germline, CDR1 KGHDR and CDR2 SFDVKD.

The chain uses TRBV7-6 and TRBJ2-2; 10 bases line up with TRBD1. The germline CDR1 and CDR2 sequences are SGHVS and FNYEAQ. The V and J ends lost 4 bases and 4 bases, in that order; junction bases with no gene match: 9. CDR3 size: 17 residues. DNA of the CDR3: TGTGCCAGCAGCTCCGTCCCGGGACAGGGGACCACCGGGGAGCTGTTTTTT. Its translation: CASSSVPGQGTTGELFF.

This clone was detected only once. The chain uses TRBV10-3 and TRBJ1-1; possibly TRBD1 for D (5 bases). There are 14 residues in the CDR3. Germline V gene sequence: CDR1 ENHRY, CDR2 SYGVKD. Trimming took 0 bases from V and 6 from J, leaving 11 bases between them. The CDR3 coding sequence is TGTGCCATCAGTGAGTCGACAGAGGTCGCTGAAGCTTTCTTT. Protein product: CAISESTEVAEAFF.

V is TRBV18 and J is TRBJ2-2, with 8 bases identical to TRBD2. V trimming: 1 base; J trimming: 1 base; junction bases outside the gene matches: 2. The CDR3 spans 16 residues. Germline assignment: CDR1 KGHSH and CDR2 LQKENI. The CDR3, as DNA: TGTGCCAGCTCACCACTTACTAGCGGGAACACCGGGGAGCTGTTTTTT. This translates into CASSPLTSGNTGELFF.

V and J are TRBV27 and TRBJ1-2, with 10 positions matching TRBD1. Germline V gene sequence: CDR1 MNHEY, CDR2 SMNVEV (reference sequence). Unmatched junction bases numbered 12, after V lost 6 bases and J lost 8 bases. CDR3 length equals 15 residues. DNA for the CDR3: TGTGCCAGCAGCTTAACGGGACAGGGGATAAACGGCTACACCTTC. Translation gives CASSLTGQGINGYTF.

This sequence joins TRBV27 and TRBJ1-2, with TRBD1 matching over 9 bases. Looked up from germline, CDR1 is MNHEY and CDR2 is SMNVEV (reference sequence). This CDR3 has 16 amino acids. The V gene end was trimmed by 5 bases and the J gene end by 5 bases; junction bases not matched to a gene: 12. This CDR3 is CASSPFPGTGRYGYTF. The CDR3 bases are TGTGCCAGCAGTCCGTTCCCCGGGACAGGGAGATATGGCTACACCTTC.

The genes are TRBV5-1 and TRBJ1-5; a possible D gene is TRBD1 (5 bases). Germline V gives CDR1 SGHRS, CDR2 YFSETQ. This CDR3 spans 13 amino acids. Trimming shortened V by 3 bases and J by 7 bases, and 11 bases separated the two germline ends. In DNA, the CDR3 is TGCGCCAGCAGCTCAGGGCCAGGGCAGCCCCAGCATTTT. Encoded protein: CASSSGPGQPQHF.

CDR3 DNA: TGTGCCAGCAGTTTAGCTGAAAGGGGACAGGGCCAAGAGACCCAGTACTTC. Translation: CASSLAERGQGQETQYF. This chain links TRBV28 with TRBJ2-5, with 9 bases identical to TRBD1. The CDR3 is 17 amino acids. The J segment lost 1 base and the V segment lost 2 bases, leaving 8 bases of the junction unmatched. Looked up from germline, CDR1 is MDHEN and CDR2 is SYDVKM.

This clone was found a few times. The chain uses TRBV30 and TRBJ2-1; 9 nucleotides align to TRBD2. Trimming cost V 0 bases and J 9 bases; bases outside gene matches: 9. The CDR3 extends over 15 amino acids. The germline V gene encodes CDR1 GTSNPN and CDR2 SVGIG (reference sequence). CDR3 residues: CAWSVLGTSSREQFF. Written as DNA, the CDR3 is TGTGCCTGGAGTGTACTGGGGACTAGCTCCCGTGAGCAGTTCTTC.

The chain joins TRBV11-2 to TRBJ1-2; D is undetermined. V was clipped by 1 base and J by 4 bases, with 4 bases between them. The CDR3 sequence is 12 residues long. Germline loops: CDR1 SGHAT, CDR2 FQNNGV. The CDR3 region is CASSLGIYGYTF. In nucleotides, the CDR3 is TGTGCCAGCAGCTTAGGTATCTATGGCTACACCTTC.

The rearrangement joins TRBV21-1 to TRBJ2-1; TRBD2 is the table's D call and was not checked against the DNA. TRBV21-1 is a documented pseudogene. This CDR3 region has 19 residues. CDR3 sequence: CASSKGKTNSGGYYNEQFF. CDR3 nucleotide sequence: TGTGCCAGCAGCAAAGGGAAGACCAATAGCGGGGGATATTACAATGAGCAGTTCTTC.

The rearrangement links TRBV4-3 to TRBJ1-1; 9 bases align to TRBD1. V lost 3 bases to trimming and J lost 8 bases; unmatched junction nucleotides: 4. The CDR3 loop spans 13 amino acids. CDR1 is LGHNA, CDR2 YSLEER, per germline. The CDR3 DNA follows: TGCGCCAGCAGCCAGCCCGGGACAGGGGAAGCTTTCTTT. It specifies CASSQPGTGEAFF.

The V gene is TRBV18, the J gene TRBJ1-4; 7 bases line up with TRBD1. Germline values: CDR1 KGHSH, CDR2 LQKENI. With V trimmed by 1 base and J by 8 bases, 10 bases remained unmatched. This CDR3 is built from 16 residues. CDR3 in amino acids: CASSPRQGGSGEKLFF. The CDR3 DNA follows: TGTGCCAGCTCACCACGACAGGGTGGAAGTGGCGAAAAACTGTTTTTT.

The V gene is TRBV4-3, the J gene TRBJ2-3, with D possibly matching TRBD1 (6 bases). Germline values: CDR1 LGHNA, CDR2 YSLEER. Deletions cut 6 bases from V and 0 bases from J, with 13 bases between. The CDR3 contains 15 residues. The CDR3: CASRGNRASTDTQYF. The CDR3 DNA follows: TGCGCCAGCAGGGGGAACAGGGCGAGCACAGATACGCAGTATTTT.

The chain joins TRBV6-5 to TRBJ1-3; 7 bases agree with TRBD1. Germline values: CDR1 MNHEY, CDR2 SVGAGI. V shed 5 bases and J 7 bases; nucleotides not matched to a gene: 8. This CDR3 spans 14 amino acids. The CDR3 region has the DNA TGTGCCAGCAGTACAGGGGAAGGTGGGAACACCATATATTTT. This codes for CASSTGEGGNTIYF.

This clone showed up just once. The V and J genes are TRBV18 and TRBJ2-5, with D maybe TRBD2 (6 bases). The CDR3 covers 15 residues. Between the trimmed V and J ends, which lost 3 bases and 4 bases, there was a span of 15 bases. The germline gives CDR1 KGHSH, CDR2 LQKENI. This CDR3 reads CASSPQGGIGETQYF. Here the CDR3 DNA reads TGTGCCAGCTCACCGCAGGGCGGGATTGGAGAGACCCAGTACTTC. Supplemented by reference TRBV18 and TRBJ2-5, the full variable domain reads NAGVMQNPRHLVRRRGQEARLRCSPMKGHSHVYWYRQLPEEGLKFMVYLQKENIIDESGMPKERFSAEFPKEGPSILRIQQVVRGDSAAYFCASSPQGGIGETQYFGPGTRLLVL.

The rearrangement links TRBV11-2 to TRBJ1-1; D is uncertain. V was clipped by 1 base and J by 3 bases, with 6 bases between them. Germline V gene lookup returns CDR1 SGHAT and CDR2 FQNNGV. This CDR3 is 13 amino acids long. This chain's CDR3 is CASSLGPYTEAFF. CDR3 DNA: TGTGCCAGCAGCTTAGGTCCTTACACTGAAGCTTTCTTT.

The CDR3 spells CASSRVGLPEAFF. The CDR3 DNA reads as TGTGCCAGCAGTCGAGTGGGACTGCCGGAAGCTTTCTTT. This rearrangement joins TRBV28 to TRBJ1-1; a possible D gene is TRBD1 (5 bases). V was clipped by 5 bases and J by 8 bases, with 15 bases between them. Germline CDR1 and CDR2: MDHEN and SYDVKM. CDR3 length equals 13 residues.